The present T cell receptor beta chain was sequenced within a study of blood T cell repertoires in COVID-19. Across the study: The origin of the acute and convalescent COVID-19 samples was the United States, Italy and Spain. In each case, the material was cDNA or gDNA derived from T cells, B-cell-depleted T cells, or PBMCs.

Original processing notes: Nucleated cell counts were estimated from reference gene primer amplification. Clones were sequenced by immunoSEQ multiplex PCR, and TCRdb holds only the in-frame ones, with some missing. V, J and clone size reflect that table, while D and trimming were determined from the DNA. The sample lists approximately 90,000 clones; around nine tenths were seen once. Trimming took 5 bases from V and 0 from J, leaving 10 bases between them. CDR1 is LNHDA and CDR2 is SQIVND in the germline V gene (reference sequence). This CDR3 contains 14 residues. This clone was seen more than once but under ten times.

The sample consisted of peripheral blood. This chain joins TRBV19 and TRBJ1-2; D might be TRBD1 (5 bases). The sequence was obtained from a man between 60 and 75 years old with acute or convalescent COVID-19. The CDR3 nucleotides are TGTGCCAGTAGTCAAACAGGAGCTAACTATGGCTACACCTTC. This sequence encodes CASSQTGANYGYTF.